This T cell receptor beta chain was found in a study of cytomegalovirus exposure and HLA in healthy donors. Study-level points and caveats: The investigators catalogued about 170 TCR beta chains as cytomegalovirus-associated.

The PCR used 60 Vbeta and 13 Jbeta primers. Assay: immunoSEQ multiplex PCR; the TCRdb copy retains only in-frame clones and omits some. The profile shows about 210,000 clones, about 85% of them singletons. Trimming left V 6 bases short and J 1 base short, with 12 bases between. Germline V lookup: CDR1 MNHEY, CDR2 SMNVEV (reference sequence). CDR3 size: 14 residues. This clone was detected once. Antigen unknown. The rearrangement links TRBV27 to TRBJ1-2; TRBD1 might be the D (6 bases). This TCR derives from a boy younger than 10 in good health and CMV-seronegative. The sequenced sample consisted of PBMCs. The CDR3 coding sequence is TGTGCCAGCAGAGATACGGGACATAACTATGGCTACACCTTC. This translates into CASRDTGHNYGYTF.